This T cell receptor (beta chain) is from a study of OX40 agonist ivuxolimab in advanced cancers. About the full investigation: Ivuxolimab, which targeted the costimulatory receptor OX40 (CD134), was an agonistic, fully human IgG2 monoclonal antibody. The dose-escalation cohort was about 83% male with a mean age of around 64 years, ranging from roughly 23 to 90. Intravenous ivuxolimab was administered to patients every 2 weeks at six dose levels: 0.01, 0.1, 0.3, 1.5, 3 and 10 mg/kg. Among the roughly 54 dose-escalation patients, about 19 had hepatocellular carcinoma, 15 or so melanoma, 9 renal cell carcinoma and 9 head and neck cancer. The monotherapy dose-escalation portion (N of about 57 patients) of the phase I ivuxolimab trial is reported in the paper. The purpose of peripheral TCRbeta sequencing was to test whether ivuxolimab changed TCR sequence diversity and led to clonal T-cell expansion. Partial responses occurred in three dose-escalation patients, of whom one had hepatocellular carcinoma and two had cutaneous melanoma. Patients were allowed to have had prior anti-PD-1, anti-PD-L1 or anti-CTLA-4 therapy, and 40% of the dose-escalation patients had been treated with checkpoint inhibitors.

Patients with a history of autoimmune disease or receiving systemic immunosuppression were excluded from the trial. Peripheral blood for TCR sequencing was collected from all dose cohorts at baseline, on cycle 4 day 1, and on cycle 7 day 1. Samples were obtained from an open-label, multicenter, first-in-human phase I dose-escalation trial of ivuxolimab. Adults with locally advanced or metastatic head and neck squamous cell, hepatocellular, melanoma or renal cell carcinoma were enrolled in the trial. Before TCR sequencing, CD4+ and CD8+ T cells were separately sorted from peripheral blood. Paper-wide results and their limitations: At doses of 0.1 to 3.0 mg/kg, clonal expansion of both CD4+ and CD8+ blood T cells was observed from baseline to week 6. The antigen specificity of the peripheral T cells that underwent clonal expansion was not determined. In partial responders in the 0.1-3.0 mg/kg groups, normalized peripheral clonal expansion was found to be among the lowest, especially among CD8+ T cells. On average, CD8+ T cells showed more expanded clones than CD4+ T cells after ivuxolimab. Low levels of normalized T-cell clonal expansion were also shown by some nonresponding patients.

About this clone: Which antigen it targets is not known. No base quality information exists; no much larger clone differs at one position.

Taken from the germline V gene, the CDR1 and CDR2 loops are SGDLS and YYNGEE. Trimming takes 4 bases from V and 7 bases from J, and the germline ends sit 9 bases apart. The CDR3 starts with the cysteine, ends with the phenylalanine, and has 13 residues. Of all the DNA, just the CDR3 is kept, 39 bases in frame from base 1. For sequencing of the TCRbeta CDR3 region, genomic DNA was extracted from the sorted cells. TCRbeta CDR3 regions were sequenced using the immunoSEQ Assay. TCRdb took this table from immuneACCESS and kept in-frame rearrangements with V and J called. Such tables lack part of the clones; where checked against another copy, unresolved V genes explain under half of the gap, and the rest is unexplained. This sample gives approximately 86,000 clones in total; 86% of them show up just once. 6.5% of the sample is taken by the ten largest.

This TCR was sampled from an adult with an advanced solid tumor such as melanoma, head and neck, liver or kidney cancer. The chain is made from TRBV9 and TRBJ1-6; there is no confident call for the D gene. Here the sequenced sample was CD4+ or CD8+ T cells sorted from blood, taken in a trial of the OX40 agonist ivuxolimab. The encoded CDR3 is CASSMTPNSPLHF. The sequence in DNA is TGTGCCAGCAGCATGACACCCAATTCACCCCTCCACTTT.